This TCR beta chain is from a study of response to subunit inactivated influenza vaccine. Notes on the study in general: Each seasonal flu vaccination may recruit only limited new T cells, authors suggested.

After removal of 4 bases from V and 4 bases from J, the junction contained 8 bases not matched to a gene. Germline lookup yields CDR1 SGHKS and CDR2 YYEKEE (reference sequence). The CDR3 totals 15 residues. TCRdb independently ran MiXCR on the RT-PCR reads; one entry per CDR3 protein. The table has around 530,000 distinct CDR3 sequences, 16% seen once. This clonotype occurred a few times. The antigen remains undetermined. The sequencing used CD4+ T cells sorted from PBMCs, collected 23 months after vaccination. The rearrangement uses TRBV5-5 and TRBJ2-5, with 9 bases that match TRBD2. This receptor was identified in a man between 50 and 75 years old who received an inactivated influenza vaccine. The CDR3 coding sequence is TGTGCCAGCAGCACGACACTTAGCGGGAGAGAGACCCAGTACTTC. Translating it yields CASSTTLSGRETQYF.